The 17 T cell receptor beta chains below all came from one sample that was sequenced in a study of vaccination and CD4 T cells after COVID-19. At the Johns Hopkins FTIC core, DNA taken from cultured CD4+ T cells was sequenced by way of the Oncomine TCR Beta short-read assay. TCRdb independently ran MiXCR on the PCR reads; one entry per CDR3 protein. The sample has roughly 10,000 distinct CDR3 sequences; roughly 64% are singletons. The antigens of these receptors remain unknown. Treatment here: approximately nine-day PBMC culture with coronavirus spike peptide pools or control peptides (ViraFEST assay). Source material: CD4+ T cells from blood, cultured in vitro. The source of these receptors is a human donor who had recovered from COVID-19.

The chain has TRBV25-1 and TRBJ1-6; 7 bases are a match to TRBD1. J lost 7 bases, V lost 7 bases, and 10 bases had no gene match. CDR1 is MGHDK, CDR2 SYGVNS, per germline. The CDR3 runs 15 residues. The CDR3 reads CASTRDSGSNSPLHF. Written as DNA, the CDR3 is TGTGCCAGCACCCGGGACAGCGGGTCGAATTCACCCCTCCACTTT.

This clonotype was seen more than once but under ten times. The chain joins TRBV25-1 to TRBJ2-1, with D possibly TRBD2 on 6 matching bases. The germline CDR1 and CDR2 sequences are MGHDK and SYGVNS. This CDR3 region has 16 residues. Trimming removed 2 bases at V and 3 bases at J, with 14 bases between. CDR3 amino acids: CASSERRGIGYNEQFF. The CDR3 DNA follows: TGTGCCAGCAGTGAAAGGCGCGGGATAGGCTACAATGAGCAGTTCTTC.

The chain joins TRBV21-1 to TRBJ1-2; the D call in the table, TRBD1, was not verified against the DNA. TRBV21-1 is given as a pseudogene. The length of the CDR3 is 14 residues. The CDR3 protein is CASSEGTGLYGYTF. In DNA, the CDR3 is TGTGCCAGCAGCGAGGGGACAGGCCTCTATGGCTACACCTTC.

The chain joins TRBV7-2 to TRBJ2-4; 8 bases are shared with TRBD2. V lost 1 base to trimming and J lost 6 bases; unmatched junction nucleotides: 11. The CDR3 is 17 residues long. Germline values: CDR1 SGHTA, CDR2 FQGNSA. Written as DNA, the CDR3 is TGTGCCAGCAGCTTAGGGGTCCCGGGACTAGGGGGAAACATTCAGTACTTC. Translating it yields CASSLGVPGLGGNIQYF.

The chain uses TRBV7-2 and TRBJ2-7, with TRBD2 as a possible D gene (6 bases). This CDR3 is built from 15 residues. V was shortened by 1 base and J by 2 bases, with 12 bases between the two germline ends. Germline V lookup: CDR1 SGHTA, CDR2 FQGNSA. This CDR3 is CASSLGDSPAYEQYF. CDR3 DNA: TGTGCCAGCAGCTTAGGGGACTCACCGGCCTACGAGCAGTACTTC.

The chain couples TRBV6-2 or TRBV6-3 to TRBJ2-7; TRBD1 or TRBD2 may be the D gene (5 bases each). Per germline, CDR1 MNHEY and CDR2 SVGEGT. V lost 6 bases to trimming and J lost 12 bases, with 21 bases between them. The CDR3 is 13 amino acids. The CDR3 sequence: CASSYRDETFVYF. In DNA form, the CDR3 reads TGTGCCAGCAGCTATAGGGACGAAACTTTTGTGTACTTC.

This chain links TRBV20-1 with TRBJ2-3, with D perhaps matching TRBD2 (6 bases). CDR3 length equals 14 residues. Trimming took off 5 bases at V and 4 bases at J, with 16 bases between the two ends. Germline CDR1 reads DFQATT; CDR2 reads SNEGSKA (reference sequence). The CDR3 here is CSAGRTSRADTQYF. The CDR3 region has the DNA TGCAGTGCTGGGAGGACCTCCCGCGCAGATACGCAGTATTTT.

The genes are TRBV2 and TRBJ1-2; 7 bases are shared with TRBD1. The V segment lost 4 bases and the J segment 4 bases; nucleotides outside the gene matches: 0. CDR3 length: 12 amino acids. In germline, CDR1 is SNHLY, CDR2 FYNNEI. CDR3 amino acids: CASSGQGYGYTF. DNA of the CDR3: TGTGCCAGCAGTGGACAGGGCTATGGCTACACCTTC.

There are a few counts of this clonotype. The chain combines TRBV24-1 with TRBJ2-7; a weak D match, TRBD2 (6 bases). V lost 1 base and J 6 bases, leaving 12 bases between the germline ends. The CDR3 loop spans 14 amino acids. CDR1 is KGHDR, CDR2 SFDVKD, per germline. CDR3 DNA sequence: TGTGCCACCAGTGATTTAGGAGGGGTCGGCGAGCAGTACTTC. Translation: CATSDLGGVGEQYF.

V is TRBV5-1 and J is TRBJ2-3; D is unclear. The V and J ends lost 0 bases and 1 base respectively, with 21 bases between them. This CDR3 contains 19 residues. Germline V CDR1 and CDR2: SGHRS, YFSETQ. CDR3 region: CASSLGLLGNRARTDTQYF. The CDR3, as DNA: TGCGCCAGCAGCTTGGGGCTTCTGGGGAATCGGGCCCGCACAGATACGCAGTATTTT.

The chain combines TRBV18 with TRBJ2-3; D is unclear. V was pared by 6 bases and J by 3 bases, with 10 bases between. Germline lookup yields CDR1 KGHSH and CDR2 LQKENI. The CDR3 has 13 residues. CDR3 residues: CASSSAQTDTQYF. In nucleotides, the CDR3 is TGTGCCAGCTCCTCGGCCCAGACAGATACGCAGTATTTT.

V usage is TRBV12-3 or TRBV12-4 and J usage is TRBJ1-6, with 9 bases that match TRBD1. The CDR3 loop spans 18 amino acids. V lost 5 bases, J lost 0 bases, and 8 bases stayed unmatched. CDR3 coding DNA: TGTGCCAGCAGTCGGACAGGGGTCCGAAGCTCCTATAATTCACCCCTCCACTTT. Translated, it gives CASSRTGVRSSYNSPLHF.

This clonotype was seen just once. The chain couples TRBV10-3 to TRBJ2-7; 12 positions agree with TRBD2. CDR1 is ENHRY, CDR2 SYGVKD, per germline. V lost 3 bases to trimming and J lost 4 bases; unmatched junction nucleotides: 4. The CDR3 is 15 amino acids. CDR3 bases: TGTGCCATCAGTGATCGGACTAGCGGGGAGTACGAGCAGTACTTC. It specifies CAISDRTSGEYEQYF.

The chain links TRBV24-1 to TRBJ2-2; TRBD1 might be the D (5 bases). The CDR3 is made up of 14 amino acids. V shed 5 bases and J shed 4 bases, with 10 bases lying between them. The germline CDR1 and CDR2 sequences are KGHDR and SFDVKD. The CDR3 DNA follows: TGTGCCACCAGTGGAAGGGGTCGCACCGGGGAGCTGTTTTTT. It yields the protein CATSGRGRTGELFF.

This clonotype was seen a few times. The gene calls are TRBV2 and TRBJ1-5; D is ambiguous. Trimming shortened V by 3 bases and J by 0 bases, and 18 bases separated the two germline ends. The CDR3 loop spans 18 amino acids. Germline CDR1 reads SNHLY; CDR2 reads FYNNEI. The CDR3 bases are TGTGCCAGCAGTGATAAAGGCGCGACCTCTTATAGCAATCAGCCCCAGCATTTT. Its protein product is CASSDKGATSYSNQPQHF.

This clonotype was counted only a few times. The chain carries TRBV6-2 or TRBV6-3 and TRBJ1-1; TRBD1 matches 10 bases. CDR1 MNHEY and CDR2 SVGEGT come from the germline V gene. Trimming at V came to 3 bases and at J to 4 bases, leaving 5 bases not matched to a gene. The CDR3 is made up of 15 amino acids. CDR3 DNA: TGTGCCAGCAGTTATTATGGGACAGGGGCCACTGAAGCTTTCTTT. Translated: CASSYYGTGATEAFF.

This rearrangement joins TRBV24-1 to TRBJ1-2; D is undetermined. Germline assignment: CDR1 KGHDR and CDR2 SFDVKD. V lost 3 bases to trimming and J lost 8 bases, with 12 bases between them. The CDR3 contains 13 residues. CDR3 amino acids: CATSDANRWGYTF. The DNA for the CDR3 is TGTGCCACCAGTGATGCGAACCGCTGGGGCTACACCTTC.